One sample yielded the 11 T cell receptor beta chains listed below, sequenced in a study of CD8 T cells in ankylosing spondylitis. Via MiXCR, TCRdb re-called the 5' RACE reads, giving one row per CDR3 protein. Found here are roughly 220,000 distinct CDR3 sequences, about 10% of them singletons; the top ten hold around a fifth. Sequencing was carried out using blood, either unsorted or a sorted T cell fraction (not recorded which). All receptors come from a male donor with ankylosing spondylitis or in good health (not recorded which).

The table lists this clonotype with many counts. V and J are TRBV5-1 and TRBJ2-4; no clear D. Trimming shortened V by 2 bases and J by 0 bases, and 9 bases separated the two germline ends. The CDR3 extends over 15 amino acids. Germline CDR1 reads SGHRS; CDR2 reads YFSETQ. CDR3 bases: TGCGCCAGCAGCTTAAGACTCCGAGCCAAAAACATTCAGTACTTC. Protein sequence: CASSLRLRAKNIQYF.

This clonotype was counted at least ten times. DNA of the CDR3: TGCGCCAGCAGCACCGCGACAGGCTCAGATTCACCCCTCCACTTT. This sequence encodes CASSTATGSDSPLHF. The chain links TRBV5-1 to TRBJ1-6, with a weak D call TRBD1 (6 bases). The V end lost 4 bases, the J end lost 8 bases, and 16 bases lay between the germline ends. CDR3 size: 15 residues. In germline, CDR1 is SGHRS, CDR2 YFSETQ.

This clonotype was counted ten times or more. The chain recombines TRBV20-1 with TRBJ1-2; 8 bases fit TRBD1. V shed 0 bases and J 8 bases; nucleotides not matched to a gene: 8. The CDR3 covers 14 residues. Per germline, CDR1 DFQATT and CDR2 SNEGSKA (reference sequence). DNA for the CDR3: TGCAGTGCTAGAGATAAGACAGGGGAGTGGGGCTACACCTTC. This codes for CSARDKTGEWGYTF.

This clonotype has ten or more counts. This chain joins TRBV5-6 and TRBJ1-1, with a tentative D call TRBD1 (5 bases). This CDR3 spans 14 amino acids. Per the germline V gene, CDR1 is SGHDT and CDR2 is YYEEEE. Between the trimmed V and J ends, which lost 6 bases and 6 bases, there was a span of 18 bases. In nucleotides, the CDR3 is TGTGCCAGCAAGAAACTCCAGGGTGTCGCTGAAGCTTTCTTT. Translation gives CASKKLQGVAEAFF.

This clonotype was observed many times. The J gene is TRBJ2-1, the V gene TRBV7-3, with D possibly matching TRBD1 (6 bases). Trimming cost V 5 bases and J 5 bases, with 16 bases left between them. The CDR3 has 15 amino acids. Germline CDR1 and CDR2: SGHTA and FQGTGA. The chain's CDR3 is CASSRTGTFNNEQFF. Written as DNA, the CDR3 is TGTGCCAGCAGCCGAACCGGGACATTTAACAATGAGCAGTTCTTC.

The table lists this clonotype with many counts. The chain combines TRBV7-2 with TRBJ2-4, with 7 bases identical to TRBD1. In germline, CDR1 is SGHTA, CDR2 FQGNSA. V dropped 7 bases and J dropped 6; count of bases not matched to a gene: 3. The CDR3 has 12 amino acids. The CDR3 spells CASTPGGNIQYF. CDR3 sequence (DNA): TGTGCCAGCACTCCAGGGGGAAACATTCAGTACTTC.

There are many counts of this clonotype. This chain joins TRBV9 and TRBJ1-1; D not resolved. Trimming shortened V by 0 bases and J by 4 bases, and 16 bases separated the two germline ends. CDR3 length equals 16 residues. Germline V gene lookup returns CDR1 SGDLS and CDR2 YYNGEE. The CDR3 sequence: CASSVAIGDLGTEAFF. In DNA, the CDR3 is TGTGCCAGCAGCGTAGCGATCGGCGACCTGGGCACTGAAGCTTTCTTT.

A note on this clonotype: This may be a read error: a much more frequent sequence differs by one nucleotide. J is TRBJ2-2 and V is TRBV5-1; 12 nucleotides align to TRBD2. The CDR3 spans 17 residues. Germline V lookup: CDR1 SGHRS, CDR2 YFSETQ. The CDR3 reads CARSLATSGGNTGELFF. The CDR3 DNA reads as TGCGCCAGAAGCTTGGCGACTAGCGGGGGGAACACCGGGGAGCTGTTTTTT.

This clonotype was seen ten or more times. The J gene is TRBJ2-3, the V gene TRBV5-6; 9 bases map to TRBD1. Unmatched junction bases numbered 10, after V lost 0 bases and J lost 14 bases. Per the germline V gene, CDR1 is SGHDT and CDR2 is YYEEEE. The CDR3 consists of 14 residues. Here the CDR3 reads CASSLGVQGASPYF. The DNA of the CDR3 is TGTGCCAGCAGCTTGGGCGTACAGGGGGCAAGTCCGTATTTT.

The sample holds a few counts of this clonotype. J is TRBJ2-1 and V is TRBV24-1, with a weak D call TRBD1 (6 bases). The V gene's germline CDR1 is KGHDR and CDR2 SFDVKD. V was trimmed by 4 bases and J by 3 bases, leaving 9 bases between them. This CDR3 is 14 amino acids long. The CDR3 bases are TGTGCCACCAGTGAACAGGGTAACTACAATGAGCAGTTCTTC. It yields the protein CATSEQGNYNEQFF.

The table lists this clonotype with many counts. This chain joins TRBV3-1 and TRBJ2-3, with TRBD1 as a possible D gene (7 bases). Trimming shortened V by 3 bases and J by 2 bases, and 18 bases separated the two germline ends. In germline, CDR1 is LGHDT, CDR2 YNNKEL (reference sequence). The CDR3 covers 17 residues. CDR3 amino acids: CASSHSRGRPLTDTQYF. Written as DNA, the CDR3 is TGTGCCAGCAGCCATAGCAGGGGGAGGCCTCTCACAGATACGCAGTATTTT.